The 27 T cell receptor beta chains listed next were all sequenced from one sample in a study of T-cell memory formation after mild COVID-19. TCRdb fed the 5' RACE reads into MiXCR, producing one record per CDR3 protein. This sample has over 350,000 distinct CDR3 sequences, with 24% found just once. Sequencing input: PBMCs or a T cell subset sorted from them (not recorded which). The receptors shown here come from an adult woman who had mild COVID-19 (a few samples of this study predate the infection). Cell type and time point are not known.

The CDR3 reads CASSEGGNGVYEQYF. The CDR3 nucleotides read TGCGCCAGCAGCGAGGGGGGGAATGGCGTCTACGAGCAGTACTTC. This chain joins TRBV4-3 and TRBJ2-7; weak D call: TRBD2 (7 bases). This CDR3 region has 15 residues. Germline CDR1 LGHNA, CDR2 YSLEER. V lost 5 bases and J 3 bases, leaving 17 bases between the germline ends.

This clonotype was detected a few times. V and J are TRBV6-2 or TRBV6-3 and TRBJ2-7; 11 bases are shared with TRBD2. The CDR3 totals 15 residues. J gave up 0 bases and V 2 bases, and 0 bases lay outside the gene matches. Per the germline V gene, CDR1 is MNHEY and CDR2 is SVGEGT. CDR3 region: CASSYGLAGSYEQYF. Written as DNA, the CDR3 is TGTGCCAGCAGTTACGGACTAGCGGGCTCCTACGAGCAGTACTTC.

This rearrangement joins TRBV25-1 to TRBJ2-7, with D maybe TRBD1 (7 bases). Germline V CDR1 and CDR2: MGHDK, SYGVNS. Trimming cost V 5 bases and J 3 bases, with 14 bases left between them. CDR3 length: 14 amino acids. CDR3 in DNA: TGTGCCAGCAGTTGGACAGGAGGGGGCTACGAGCAGTACTTC. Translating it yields CASSWTGGGYEQYF.

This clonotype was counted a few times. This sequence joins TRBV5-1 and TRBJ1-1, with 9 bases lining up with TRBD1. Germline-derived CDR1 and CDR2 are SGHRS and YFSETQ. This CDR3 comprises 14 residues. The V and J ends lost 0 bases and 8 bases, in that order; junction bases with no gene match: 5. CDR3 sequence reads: CASSLETGGAEAFF. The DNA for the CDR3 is TGCGCCAGCAGCTTGGAAACAGGGGGCGCGGAAGCTTTCTTT. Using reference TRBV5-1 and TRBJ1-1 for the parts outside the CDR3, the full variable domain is KAGVTQTPRYLIKTRGQQVTLSCSPISGHRSVSWYQQTPGQGLQFLFEYFSETQRNKGNFPGRFSGRQFSNSRSEMNVSTLELGDSALYLCASSLETGGAEAFFGQGTRLTVV.

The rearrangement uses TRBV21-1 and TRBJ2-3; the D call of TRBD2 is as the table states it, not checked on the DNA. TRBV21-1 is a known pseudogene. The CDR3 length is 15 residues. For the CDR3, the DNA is TGTGCCAGCAGGACCGCTTGGGTGAAGGGAGATACGCAGTATTTT. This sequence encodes CASRTAWVKGDTQYF.

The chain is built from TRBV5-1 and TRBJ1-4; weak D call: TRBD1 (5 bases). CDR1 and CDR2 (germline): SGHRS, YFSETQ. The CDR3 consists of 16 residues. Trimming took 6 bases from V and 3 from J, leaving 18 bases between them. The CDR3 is CASITGLGDANEKLFF. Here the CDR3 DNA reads TGCGCCAGCATCACGGGATTAGGGGACGCTAATGAAAAACTGTTTTTT.

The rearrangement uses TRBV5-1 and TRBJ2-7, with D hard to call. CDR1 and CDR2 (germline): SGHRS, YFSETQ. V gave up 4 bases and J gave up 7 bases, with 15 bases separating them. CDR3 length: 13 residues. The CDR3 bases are TGCGCCAGCAGCCCCAGATATTTGGGAGAGCAGTACTTC. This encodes CASSPRYLGEQYF.

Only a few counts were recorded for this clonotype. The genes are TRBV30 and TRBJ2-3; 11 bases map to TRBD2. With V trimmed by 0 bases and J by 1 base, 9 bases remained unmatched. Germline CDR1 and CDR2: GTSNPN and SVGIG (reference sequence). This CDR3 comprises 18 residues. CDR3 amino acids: CAWSVLGLAGGRTDTQYF. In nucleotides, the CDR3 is TGTGCCTGGAGTGTACTTGGGCTAGCGGGAGGCCGCACAGATACGCAGTATTTT.

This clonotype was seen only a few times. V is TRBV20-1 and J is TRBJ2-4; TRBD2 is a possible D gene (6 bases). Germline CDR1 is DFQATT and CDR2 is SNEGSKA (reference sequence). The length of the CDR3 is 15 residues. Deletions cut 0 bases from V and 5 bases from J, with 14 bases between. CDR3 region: CSARDVRLEENIQYF. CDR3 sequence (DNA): TGCAGTGCTAGAGATGTGAGACTAGAAGAAAACATTCAGTACTTC.

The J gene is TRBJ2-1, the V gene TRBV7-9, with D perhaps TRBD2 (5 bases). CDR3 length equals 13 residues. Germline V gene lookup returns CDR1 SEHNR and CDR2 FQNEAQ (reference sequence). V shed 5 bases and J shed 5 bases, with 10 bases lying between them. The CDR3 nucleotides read TGTGCCAGCAGCGCTAGCTACCACAATGAGCAGTTCTTC. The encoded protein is CASSASYHNEQFF.

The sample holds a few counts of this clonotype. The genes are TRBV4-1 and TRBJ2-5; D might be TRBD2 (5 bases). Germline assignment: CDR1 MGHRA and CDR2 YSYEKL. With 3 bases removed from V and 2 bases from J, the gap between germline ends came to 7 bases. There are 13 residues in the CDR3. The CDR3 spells CASSHTGQETQYF. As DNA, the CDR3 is TGCGCCAGCAGCCATACGGGGCAAGAGACCCAGTACTTC.

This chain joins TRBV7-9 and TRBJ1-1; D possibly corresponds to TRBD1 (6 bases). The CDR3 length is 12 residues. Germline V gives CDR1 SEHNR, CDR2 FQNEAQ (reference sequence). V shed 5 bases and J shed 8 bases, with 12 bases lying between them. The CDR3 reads CASSPGHPEAFF. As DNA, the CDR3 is TGTGCCAGCAGCCCGGGACACCCAGAAGCTTTCTTT.

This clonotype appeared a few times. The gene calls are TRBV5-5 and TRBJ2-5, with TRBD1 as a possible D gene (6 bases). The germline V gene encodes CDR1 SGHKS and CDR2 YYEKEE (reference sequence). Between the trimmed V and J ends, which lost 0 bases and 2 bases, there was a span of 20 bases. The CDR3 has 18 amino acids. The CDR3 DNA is TGTGCCAGCAGCTTGGATTTTTGGGGGCTACTGTCTCAAGAGACCCAGTACTTC. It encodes CASSLDFWGLLSQETQYF.

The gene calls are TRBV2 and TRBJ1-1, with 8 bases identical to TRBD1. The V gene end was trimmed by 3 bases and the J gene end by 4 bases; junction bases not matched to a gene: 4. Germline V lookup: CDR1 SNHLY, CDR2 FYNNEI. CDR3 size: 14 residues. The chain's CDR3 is CASSEAGGRTEAFF. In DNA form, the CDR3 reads TGTGCCAGCAGTGAGGCAGGGGGCCGCACTGAAGCTTTCTTT.

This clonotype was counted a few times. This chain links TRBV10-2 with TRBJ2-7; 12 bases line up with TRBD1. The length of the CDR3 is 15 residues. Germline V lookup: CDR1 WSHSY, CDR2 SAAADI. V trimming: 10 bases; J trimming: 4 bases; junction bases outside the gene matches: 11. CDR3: CATSHAGQGAYEQYF. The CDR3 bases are TGCGCCACCTCCCACGCGGGACAGGGGGCTTACGAGCAGTACTTC.

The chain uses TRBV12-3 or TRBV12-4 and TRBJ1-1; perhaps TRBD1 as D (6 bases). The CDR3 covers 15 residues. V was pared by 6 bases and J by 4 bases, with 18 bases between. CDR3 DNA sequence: TGTGCCAGCAGCCAGTCAGGCAAGGGGGGCACTGAAGCTTTCTTT. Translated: CASSQSGKGGTEAFF.

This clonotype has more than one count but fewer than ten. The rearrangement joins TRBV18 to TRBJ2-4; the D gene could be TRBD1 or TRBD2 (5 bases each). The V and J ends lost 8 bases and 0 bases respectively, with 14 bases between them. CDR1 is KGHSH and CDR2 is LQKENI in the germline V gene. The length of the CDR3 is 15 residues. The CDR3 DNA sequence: TGTGCCAGCGCAGCGACCGGGACAGCCAAAAACATTCAGTACTTC. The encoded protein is CASAATGTAKNIQYF.

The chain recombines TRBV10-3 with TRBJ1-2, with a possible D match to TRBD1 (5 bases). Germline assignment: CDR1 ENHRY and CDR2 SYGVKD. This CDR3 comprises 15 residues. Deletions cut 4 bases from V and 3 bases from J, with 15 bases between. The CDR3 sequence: CAISAWEPGHYGYTF. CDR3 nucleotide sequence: TGTGCCATCAGTGCCTGGGAACCAGGGCACTATGGCTACACCTTC.

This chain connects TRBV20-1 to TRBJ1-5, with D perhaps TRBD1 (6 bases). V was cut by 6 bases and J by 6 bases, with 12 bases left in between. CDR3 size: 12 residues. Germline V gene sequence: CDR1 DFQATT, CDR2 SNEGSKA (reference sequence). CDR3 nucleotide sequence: TGCAGTGCGCACAGGGTAGGTCAGCCCCAGCATTTT. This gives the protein CSAHRVGQPQHF.

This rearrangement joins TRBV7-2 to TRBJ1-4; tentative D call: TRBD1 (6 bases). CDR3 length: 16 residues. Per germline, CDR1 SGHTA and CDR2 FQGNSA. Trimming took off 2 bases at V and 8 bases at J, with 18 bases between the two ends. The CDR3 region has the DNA TGTGCCAGCAGCTTAATAGCTGGACAGCTGAACGAAAAACTGTTTTTT. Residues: CASSLIAGQLNEKLFF.

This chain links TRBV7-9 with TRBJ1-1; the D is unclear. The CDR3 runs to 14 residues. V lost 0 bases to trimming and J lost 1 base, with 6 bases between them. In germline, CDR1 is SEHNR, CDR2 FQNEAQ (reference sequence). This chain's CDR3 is CASSLALGNTEAFF. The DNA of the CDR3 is TGTGCCAGCAGCTTAGCCCTGGGGAACACTGAAGCTTTCTTT.

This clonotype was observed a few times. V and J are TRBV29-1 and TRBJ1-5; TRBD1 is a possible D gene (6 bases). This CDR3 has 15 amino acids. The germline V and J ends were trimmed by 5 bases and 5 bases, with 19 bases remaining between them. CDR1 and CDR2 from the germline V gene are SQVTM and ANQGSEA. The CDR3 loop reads CSVCQGLGCDQPQHF. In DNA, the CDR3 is TGCAGCGTTTGTCAGGGGTTAGGGTGTGATCAGCCCCAGCATTTT.

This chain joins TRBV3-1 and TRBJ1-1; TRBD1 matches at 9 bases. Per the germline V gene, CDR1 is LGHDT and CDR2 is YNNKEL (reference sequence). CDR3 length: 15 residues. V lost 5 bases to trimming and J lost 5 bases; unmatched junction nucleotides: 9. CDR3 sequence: CASSDRGKRSTEAFF. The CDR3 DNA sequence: TGTGCCAGCAGCGACAGGGGGAAACGGAGTACTGAAGCTTTCTTT. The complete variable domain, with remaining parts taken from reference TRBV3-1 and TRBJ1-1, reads DTAVSQTPKYLVTQMGNDKSIKCEQNLGHDTMYWYKQDSKKFLKIMFSYNNKELIINETVPNRFSPKSPDKAHLNLHINSLELGDSAVYFCASSDRGKRSTEAFFGQGTRLTVV.

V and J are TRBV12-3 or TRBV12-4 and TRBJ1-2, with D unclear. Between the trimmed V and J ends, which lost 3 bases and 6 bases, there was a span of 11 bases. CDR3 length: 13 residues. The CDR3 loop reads CASSLTEAHGYTF. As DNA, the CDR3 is TGTGCCAGCAGTTTGACGGAAGCACATGGCTACACCTTC.

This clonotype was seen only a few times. The chain's CDR3 is CATSEGQGPYYGYTF. The CDR3 DNA reads as TGTGCCACCAGTGAAGGACAGGGGCCCTACTATGGCTACACCTTC. The chain is built from TRBV24-1 and TRBJ1-2; 9 positions agree with TRBD1. The CDR3 runs 15 residues. The germline gives CDR1 KGHDR, CDR2 SFDVKD. V trimming: 4 bases; J trimming: 3 bases; junction bases outside the gene matches: 5.

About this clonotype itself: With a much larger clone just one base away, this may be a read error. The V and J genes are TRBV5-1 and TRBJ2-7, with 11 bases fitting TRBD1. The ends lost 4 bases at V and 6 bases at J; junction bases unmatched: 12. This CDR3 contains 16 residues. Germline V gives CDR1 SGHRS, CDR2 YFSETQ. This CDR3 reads CASSTFPGQGDSEQYF. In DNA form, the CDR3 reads TGCGCCAGCAGCACTTTTCCGGGACAGGGGGATAGCGAGCAGTACTTC.

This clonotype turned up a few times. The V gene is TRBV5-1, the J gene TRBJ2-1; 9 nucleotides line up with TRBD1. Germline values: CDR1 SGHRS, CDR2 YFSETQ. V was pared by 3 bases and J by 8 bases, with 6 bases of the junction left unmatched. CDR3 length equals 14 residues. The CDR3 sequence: CASSSGTGYDEQFF. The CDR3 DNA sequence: TGCGCCAGCAGCTCCGGGACAGGGTATGATGAGCAGTTCTTC.